This entry lists 3 T cell receptor beta chains sequenced from one sample in a study of blood T cells in healthy people across ages. Sample-barcoded 5' priming and a J-beta primer mix drove a second PCR of about 6 to 12 cycles. TCRdb re-analysed the 5' RACE reads in MiXCR, keeping a single row per CDR3 protein. The sample contains about 730,000 distinct CDR3 sequences, 35% to 45% of which appear only once. Sequencing was performed on blood. The receptors shown here come from a woman aged 55-75 years in good health.

The chain joins TRBV5-1 to TRBJ2-1; the match to TRBD2 covers 11 bases. CDR1 and CDR2 (germline): SGHRS, YFSETQ. This CDR3 is 14 amino acids long. Trimming cost V 7 bases and J 8 bases; bases outside gene matches: 8. The CDR3 reads CASGRLAGNDEQFF. CDR3 nucleotides: TGCGCCAGCGGAAGACTAGCGGGAAACGATGAGCAGTTCTTC.

In its sample, this clonotype was seen many times. Written as DNA, the CDR3 is TGTGCCATGGGCACAGATACGCAGTATTTT. Residues: CAMGTDTQYF. The chain combines TRBV10-3 with TRBJ2-3; the D is unclear. The CDR3 has 10 amino acids. V lost 9 bases and J lost 1, with 2 bases in between. Per the germline V gene, CDR1 is ENHRY and CDR2 is SYGVKD.

The chain combines TRBV6-4 with TRBJ2-3, with 10 bases matching TRBD2. Trimming took 0 bases from V and 4 from J; bases not matched to a gene: 1. Germline values: CDR1 MRHNA, CDR2 SNTAGT. The CDR3 loop spans 15 amino acids. CDR3 in DNA: TGTGCCAGCAGTGACTCAGCGGGGGGGCCAGATACGCAGTATTTT. Its protein product is CASSDSAGGPDTQYF.